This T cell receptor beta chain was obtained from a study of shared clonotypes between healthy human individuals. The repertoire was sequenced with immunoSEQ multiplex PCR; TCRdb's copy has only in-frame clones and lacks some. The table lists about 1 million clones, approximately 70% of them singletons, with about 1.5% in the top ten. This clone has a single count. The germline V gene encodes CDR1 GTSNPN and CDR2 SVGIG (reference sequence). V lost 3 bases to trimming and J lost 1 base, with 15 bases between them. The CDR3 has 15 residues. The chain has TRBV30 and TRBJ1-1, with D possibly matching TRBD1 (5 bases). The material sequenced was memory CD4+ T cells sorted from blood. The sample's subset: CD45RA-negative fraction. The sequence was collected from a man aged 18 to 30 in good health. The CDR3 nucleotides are TGTGCCTGGAGGGAAAAAGGGGCAGGGAACACTGAAGCTTTCTTT. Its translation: CAWREKGAGNTEAFF.